This T cell receptor beta chain was retrieved from a study of T cell repertoires in cytomegalovirus infection. As for the study in general: Evidence of both CMV infection and a matching HLA type came from public TCR beta signatures. The study, taken as a whole, reports: The ex vivo response showed dominance by HLA-C-restricted CMV-specific TCR beta clonotypes.

On this clonotype itself: Antigen unknown.

One entry per CDR3 protein results from TCRdb running MiXCR on the reads. The sample carries hundreds of thousands of distinct CDR3 sequences, 20% to 25% recorded once. V was clipped by 10 bases and J by 2 bases, with 12 bases between them. The CDR3 covers 13 residues. Looked up from germline, CDR1 is MNHEY and CDR2 is SMNVEV (reference sequence). The chain joins TRBV27 to TRBJ2-1; possibly TRBD2 for D (8 bases). The sample taken for sequencing was CD8+ T cells from PBMCs. The TCR originated in a human donor in good health (CMV status not recorded). Some clones in this sample may be carry-over from other donors' samples. Here the CDR3 DNA reads TGTGCCACCGGGAGGGGGCCCTACAATGAGCAGTTCTTC. Protein: CATGRGPYNEQFF.